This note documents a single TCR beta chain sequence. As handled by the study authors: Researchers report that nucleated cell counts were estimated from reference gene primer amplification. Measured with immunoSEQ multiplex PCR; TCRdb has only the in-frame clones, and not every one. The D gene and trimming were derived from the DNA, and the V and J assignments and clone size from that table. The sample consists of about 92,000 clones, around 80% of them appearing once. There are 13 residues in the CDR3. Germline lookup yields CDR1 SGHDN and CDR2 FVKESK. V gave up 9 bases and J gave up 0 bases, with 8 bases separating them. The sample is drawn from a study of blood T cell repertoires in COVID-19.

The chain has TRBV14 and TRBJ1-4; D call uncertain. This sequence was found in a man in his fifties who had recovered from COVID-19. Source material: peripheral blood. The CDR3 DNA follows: TGTGCCAGAGAGACATCAACTAATGAAAAACTGTTTTTT. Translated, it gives CARETSTNEKLFF.